This is a list of T cell receptor beta chains from one sample in a study of shared clonotypes between healthy human individuals. Profiled with immunoSEQ multiplex PCR; TCRdb holds only in-frame clones, not every one. The table includes 2 million to 2.5 million clones, approximately 94% detected once. Material: naive CD4+ T cells sorted from blood. These receptors were obtained from a young man in good health. Each CDR3 is given with its conserved first and last residue. Each record gives: V gene, clone size, D gene, J gene, CDR3 protein, CDR3 DNA. The D gene is left open where the match is weak. Only some rows state a clone size, as once, few, many or a class for expanded clones.

TRBV9	NA	NA	TRBJ2-5	CASSVANQETQYF	TGTGCCAGCAGCGTGGCCAACCAAGAGACCCAGTACTTC
TRBV11-1	NA	NA	TRBJ1-5	CASSPRGVDQPQHF	TGTGCCAGCAGCCCCCGCGGGGTTGATCAGCCCCAGCATTTT
TRBV19	NA	TRBD1	TRBJ1-1	CASASGGLGNTEAFF	TGTGCCAGTGCTTCAGGGGGCTTGGGGAACACTGAAGCTTTCTTT
TRBV9	NA	TRBD1	TRBJ2-1	CASSPRTGGDNEQFF	TGTGCCAGCAGCCCTCGGACAGGGGGTGACAATGAGCAGTTCTTC
TRBV10-3	NA	NA	TRBJ2-3	CAITSGNTDTQYF	TGTGCCATCACGAGCGGAAACACAGATACGCAGTATTTT
TRBV5-6	NA	TRBD1	TRBJ2-5	CASSLDRGRGETQYF	TGTGCCAGCAGCTTGGACAGGGGAAGGGGCGAGACCCAGTACTTC
TRBV7-6	NA	NA	TRBJ2-3	CASSYVSDTQYF	TGTGCCAGCAGCTACGTATCCGATACGCAGTATTTT
TRBV28	NA	TRBD1	TRBJ1-2	CASRGTGFGYGYTF	TGTGCCAGCAGGGGGACAGGGTTTGGGTATGGCTACACCTTC
TRBV11-2	NA	NA	TRBJ2-7	CASSFLGQVDYEQYF	TGTGCCAGCAGCTTCCTGGGGCAGGTTGACTACGAGCAGTACTTC
TRBV5-8	NA	NA	TRBJ1-5	CASSPSRVQPQHF	TGTGCCAGCAGCCCTAGCCGGGTCCAGCCCCAGCATTTT
TRBV7-9	NA	NA	TRBJ2-5	CASSLSRGGETQYF	TGTGCCAGCAGCTTAAGCAGGGGCGGTGAGACCCAGTACTTC
TRBV9	once	TRBD1	TRBJ2-7	CASSVGPDRTYEQYF	TGTGCCAGCAGCGTAGGTCCGGACAGGACCTACGAGCAGTACTTC
TRBV9	NA	TRBD2	TRBJ2-2	CASSATSSNTGELFF	TGTGCCAGCAGCGCGACTAGCTCTAACACCGGGGAGCTGTTTTTT
TRBV7-9	NA	NA	TRBJ2-5	CASSLGPPTETQYF	TGTGCCAGCAGCCTGGGACCACCGACCGAGACCCAGTACTTC
TRBV12-1	NA	NA	TRBJ2-3	CASSLRPLSTDTQYF	TGTGCCAGCAGCTTAAGACCCCTTAGCACAGATACGCAGTATTTT
TRBV2	NA	TRBD2	TRBJ2-3	CASSETSGRTSIADTQYF	TGTGCCAGCAGCGAGACTAGCGGGAGAACCTCAATCGCAGATACGCAGTATTTT
TRBV4-3	once	NA	TRBJ2-1	CASSHPPSGNNEQFF	TGCGCCAGCAGCCATCCCCCAAGCGGCAACAATGAGCAGTTCTTC
TRBV6-6	NA	NA	TRBJ2-7	CASSSQEREQYF	TGTGCCAGCAGTTCACAGGAGCGAGAGCAGTACTTC
TRBV7-2	NA	TRBD1	TRBJ2-2	CASSLGQGNTGELFF	TGTGCCAGCAGCTTGGGACAGGGCAACACCGGGGAGCTGTTTTTT
TRBV30	NA	NA	TRBJ1-4	CAWSVDVGELFF	TGTGCCTGGAGTGTAGATGTAGGGGAACTGTTTTTT
TRBV10-3	NA	TRBD2	TRBJ2-7	CAISPGLAGYEQYF	TGTGCCATCAGCCCAGGACTAGCGGGCTACGAGCAGTACTTC
TRBV7-8	NA	NA	TRBJ2-7	CASSALGGSVYEQYF	TGTGCCAGCAGCGCCCTGGGGGGTAGTGTGTACGAGCAGTACTTC
TRBV7-2	once	NA	TRBJ2-3	CASSSNGDTQYF	TGTGCCAGCAGCTCCAATGGCGATACGCAGTATTTT
TRBV13	once	NA	TRBJ1-1	CASSLAPKGNLNTEAFF	TGTGCCAGCAGCTTAGCCCCGAAGGGAAACCTGAACACTGAAGCTTTCTTT
TRBV21-1	NA	NA	TRBJ2-7	CASSGTGTGNEQYF	TGTGCCAGCAGCGGTACCGGGACAGGTAACGAGCAGTACTTC
TRBV10-1	NA	TRBD1	TRBJ2-1	CAQRDRGLKDEQFF	TGCGCCCAAAGAGACAGGGGGCTCAAGGATGAGCAGTTCTTC
TRBV10-3	NA	NA	TRBJ2-6	CAISGDSGANVLTF	TGTGCCATCAGTGGGGACTCTGGGGCCAACGTCCTGACTTTC
TRBV6-1	NA	NA	TRBJ2-7	CASSSGFRSYEQYF	TGTGCCAGCTCCTCGGGGTTCCGCTCCTACGAGCAGTACTTC
TRBV6-6	few	TRBD1	TRBJ1-6	CASSSQVTGYSPLHF	TGTGCCAGCAGTTCCCAAGTGACAGGGTATTCACCCCTCCACTTT
TRBV19	NA	TRBD1	TRBJ2-5	CASSRQGTRETQYF	TGTGCCAGTAGCCGACAGGGGACCCGAGAGACCCAGTACTTC
TRBV6-1	NA	NA	TRBJ2-7	CASRHRTSYEQYF	TGTGCCAGCAGGCACAGGACCTCCTACGAGCAGTACTTC